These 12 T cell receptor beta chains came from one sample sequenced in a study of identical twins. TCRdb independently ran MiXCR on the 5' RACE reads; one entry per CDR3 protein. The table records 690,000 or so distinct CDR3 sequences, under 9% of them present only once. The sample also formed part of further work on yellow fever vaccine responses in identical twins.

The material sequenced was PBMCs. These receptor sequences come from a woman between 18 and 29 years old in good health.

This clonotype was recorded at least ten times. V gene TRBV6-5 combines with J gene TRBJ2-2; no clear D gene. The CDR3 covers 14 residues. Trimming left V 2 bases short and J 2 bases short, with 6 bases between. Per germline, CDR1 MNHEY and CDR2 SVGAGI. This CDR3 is CASSYGPNTGELFF. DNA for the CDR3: TGTGCCAGCAGTTACGGACCAAACACCGGGGAGCTGTTTTTT.

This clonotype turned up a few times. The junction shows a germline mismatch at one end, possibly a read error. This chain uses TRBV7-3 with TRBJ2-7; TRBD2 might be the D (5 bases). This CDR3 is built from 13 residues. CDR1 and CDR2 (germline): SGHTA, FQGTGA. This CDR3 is CASSLKNTGIAHF. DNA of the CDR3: TGTGCCAGCAGCTTAAAGAATACCGGGATCGCCCACTTC. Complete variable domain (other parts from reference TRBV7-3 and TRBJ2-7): GAGVSQTPSNKVTEKGKYVELRCDPISGHTALYWYRQSLGQGPEFLIYFQGTGAADDSGLPNDRFFAVRPEGSVSTLKIQRTERGDSAVYLCASSLKNTGIAHFGPGTRLTVT.

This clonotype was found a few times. The CDR3 spells CASSHPGTYEKLFF. For the CDR3, the DNA is TGTGCCAGCAGCCATCCCGGGACATATGAAAAACTGTTTTTT. The chain carries TRBV7-3 and TRBJ1-4; D perhaps matches TRBD1 (6 bases). The germline V gene encodes CDR1 SGHTA and CDR2 FQGTGA. The V end was cut by 5 bases, the J end by 6 bases, with 13 bases between. This CDR3 is 14 amino acids long.

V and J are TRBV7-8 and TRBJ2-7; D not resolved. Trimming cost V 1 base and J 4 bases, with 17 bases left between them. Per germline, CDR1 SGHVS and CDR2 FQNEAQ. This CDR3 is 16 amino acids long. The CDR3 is CASSLVAGEIRYEQYF. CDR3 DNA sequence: TGTGCCAGCAGCTTAGTGGCAGGAGAGATTCGTTACGAGCAGTACTTC.

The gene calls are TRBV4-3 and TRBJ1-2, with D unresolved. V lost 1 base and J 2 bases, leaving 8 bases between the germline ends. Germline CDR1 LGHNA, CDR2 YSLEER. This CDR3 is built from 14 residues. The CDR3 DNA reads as TGCGCCAGCAGCCAAGTCTCGGTCAACTATGGCTACACCTTC. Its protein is CASSQVSVNYGYTF.

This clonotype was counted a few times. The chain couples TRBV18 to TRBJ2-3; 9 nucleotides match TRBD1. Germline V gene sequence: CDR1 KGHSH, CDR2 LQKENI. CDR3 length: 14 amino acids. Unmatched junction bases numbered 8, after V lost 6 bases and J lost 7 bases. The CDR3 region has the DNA TGTGCCAGCTCGCCTGGACAGGGGACAAATACGCAGTATTTT. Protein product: CASSPGQGTNTQYF.

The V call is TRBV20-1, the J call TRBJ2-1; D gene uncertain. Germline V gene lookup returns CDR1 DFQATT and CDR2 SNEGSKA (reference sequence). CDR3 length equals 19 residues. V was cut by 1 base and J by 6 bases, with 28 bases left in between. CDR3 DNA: TGCAGTGCTAGAGTAATAAGGGTGGGTGGACGGCCTTGGGCCAATGAGCAGTTCTTC. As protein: CSARVIRVGGRPWANEQFF.

The CDR3 reads CASSPSGGLVSKTQYF. The CDR3 coding sequence is TGCGCCAGCAGCCCCTCAGGGGGACTGGTCTCTAAGACCCAGTACTTC. The chain carries TRBV4-3 and TRBJ2-5, with a tentative D call TRBD1 (7 bases). The CDR3 spans 16 residues. The germline V and J ends were trimmed by 4 bases and 6 bases, with 21 bases remaining between them. Germline V gives CDR1 LGHNA, CDR2 YSLEER.

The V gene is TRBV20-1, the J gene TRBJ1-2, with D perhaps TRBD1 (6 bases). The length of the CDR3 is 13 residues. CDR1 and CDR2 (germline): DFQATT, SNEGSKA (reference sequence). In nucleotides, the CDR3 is TGCACTGCCCCAGACTCCGCAGGGGATGGCTACACCTTC. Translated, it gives CTAPDSAGDGYTF.

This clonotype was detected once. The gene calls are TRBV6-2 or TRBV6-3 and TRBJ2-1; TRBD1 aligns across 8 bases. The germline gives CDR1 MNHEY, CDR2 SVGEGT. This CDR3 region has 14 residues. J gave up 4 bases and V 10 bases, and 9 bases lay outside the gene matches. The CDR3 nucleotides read TGTGCCATCCAGCAGGGACAGGAGTACAATGAGCAGTTCTTC. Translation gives CAIQQGQEYNEQFF.

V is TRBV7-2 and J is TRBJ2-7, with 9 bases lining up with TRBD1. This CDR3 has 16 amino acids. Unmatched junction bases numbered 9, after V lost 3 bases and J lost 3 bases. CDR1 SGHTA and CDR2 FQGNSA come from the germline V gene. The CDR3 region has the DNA TGTGCCAGCAGCTTTCCGGGACAGGGTGGCCGCTACGAGCAGTACTTC. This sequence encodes CASSFPGQGGRYEQYF.

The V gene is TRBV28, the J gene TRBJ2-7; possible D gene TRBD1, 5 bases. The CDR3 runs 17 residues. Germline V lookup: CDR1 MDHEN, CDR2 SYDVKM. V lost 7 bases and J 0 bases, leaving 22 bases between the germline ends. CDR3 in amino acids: CASTTVSTTASSYEQYF. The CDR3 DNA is TGTGCCAGCACCACTGTTTCTACGACAGCGAGCTCCTACGAGCAGTACTTC.